These T cell receptor beta chains were read from a single sample in a study of T cells in Graves' hyperthyroidism and ophthalmopathy. TCRdb reprocessed the multiplex PCR reads via MiXCR and lists one record per CDR3 protein. The table has 300,000 or so distinct CDR3 sequences, roughly 15% seen once; the top ten hold roughly 31%. Sequencing used blood. The receptors were sampled from a man under 40 with Graves' hyperthyroidism. Each CDR3 is given with its conserved first and last residue. D genes are given only for firm matches. Size values are once, few and many counts, or a class for expanded clones, and some rows have none.

j_gene	d_gene	abundance	v_gene	CDR3aa	CDR3nt
TRBJ2-7	-	few	TRBV5-5	CASSLRRVQNYEQYF	TGTGCCAGCAGCCTACGACGGGTGCAAAACTACGAGCAGTACTTC
TRBJ2-7	TRBD2	-	TRBV28	CASRIAGEVHEQYF	TGTGCCAGCAGGATAGCGGGAGAGGTCCACGAGCAGTACTTC
TRBJ2-5	TRBD1	many	TRBV7-7	CASSYRDRETQYF	TGTGCTAGCAGCTACCGGGACAGGGAGACCCAGTACTTC
TRBJ2-7	-	-	TRBV7-9	CASSPRSRGTYEQYF	TGTGCCAGCAGCCCCCGCAGCCGGGGGACCTACGAGCAGTACTTC
TRBJ1-5	-	few	TRBV27	CASSLERGPPNQPQHF	TGTGCCAGCAGTTTAGAACGGGGGCCCCCGAATCAGCCCCAGCATTTT
TRBJ2-4	TRBD2	-	TRBV7-6	CASSPQEGLDGIQYF	TGTGCCAGCAGCCCCCAGGAAGGACTAGATGGCATTCAGTACTTC
TRBJ1-2	TRBD1	many	TRBV12-3/TRBV12-4	CASSLGGALLDRGFGYTF	TGTGCCAGCAGTTTAGGCGGGGCGCTATTGGACAGGGGATTTGGCTACACCTTC
TRBJ2-2	TRBD1	many	TRBV5-1	CASSPDRVNTGELFF	TGCGCCAGCAGCCCAGACAGGGTGAACACCGGGGAGCTGTTTTTT
TRBJ2-6	-	-	TRBV28	CASSLYVGVSGANVLTF	TGTGCCAGCAGTTTATATGTAGGAGTCTCTGGGGCCAACGTCCTGACTTTC
TRBJ2-5	TRBD1	once	TRBV2	CASRRTGRETQYF	TGTGCCAGCAGGAGGACAGGGCGGGAGACCCAGTACTTC
TRBJ2-3	-	many	TRBV27	CASSYRGPTDTQYF	TGTGCCAGCAGTTACCGGGGGCCCACAGATACGCAGTATTTT
TRBJ2-3	-	-	TRBV19	CASRTSDTQYF	TGTGCCAGTCGAACTTCGGATACGCAGTATTTT
TRBJ1-1	-	-	TRBV13	CASSFGDIRGTEAFF	TGTGCCAGCAGCTTTGGGGACATCAGGGGCACTGAAGCTTTCTTT
TRBJ2-7	TRBD1	many	TRBV30	CAWSVGQGAFLNEQYF	TGTGCCTGGAGTGTCGGGCAGGGGGCTTTTTTGAACGAGCAGTACTTC
TRBJ2-1	-	-	TRBV7-8	CASSLASQPLRNEQFF	TGTGCCAGCAGCTTAGCAAGCCAGCCCTTGAGGAATGAGCAGTTCTTC
TRBJ2-3	TRBD2	-	TRBV5-1	CASSSLAGGPADTQYF	TGCGCCAGCAGCTCCTTAGCGGGAGGGCCGGCAGATACGCAGTATTTT
TRBJ2-7	-	many	TRBV27	CASSLSAGPPYEQYF	TGTGCCAGCAGTTTATCCGCAGGGCCCCCCTACGAGCAGTACTTC